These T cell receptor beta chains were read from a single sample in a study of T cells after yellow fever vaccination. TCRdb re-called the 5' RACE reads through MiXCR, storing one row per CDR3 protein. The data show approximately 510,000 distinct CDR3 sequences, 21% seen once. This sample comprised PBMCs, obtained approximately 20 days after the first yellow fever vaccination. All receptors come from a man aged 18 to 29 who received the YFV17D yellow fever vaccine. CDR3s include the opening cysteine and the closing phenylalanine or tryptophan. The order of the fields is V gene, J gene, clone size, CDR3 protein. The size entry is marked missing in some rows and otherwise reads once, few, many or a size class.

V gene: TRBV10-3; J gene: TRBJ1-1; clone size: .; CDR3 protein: CAISPRGGDTEAFF
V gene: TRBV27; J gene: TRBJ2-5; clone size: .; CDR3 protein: CASSFGAYETQYF
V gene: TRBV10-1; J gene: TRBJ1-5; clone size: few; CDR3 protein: CASSDAPEIESQHF
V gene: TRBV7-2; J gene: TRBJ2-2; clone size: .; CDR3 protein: CASSLAHLGSGELFF
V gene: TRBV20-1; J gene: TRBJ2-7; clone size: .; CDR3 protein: CSAGTRLAATYEQYF
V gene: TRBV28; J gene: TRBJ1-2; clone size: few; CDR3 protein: CASSLAVWTGGYGYTF
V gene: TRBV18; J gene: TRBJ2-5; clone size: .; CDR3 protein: CASSPPPVNLRGSETQYF
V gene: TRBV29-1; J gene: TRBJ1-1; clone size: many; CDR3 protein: CSVEGQGNTEAFF
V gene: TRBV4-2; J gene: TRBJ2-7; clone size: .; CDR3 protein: CASSYLRDNSYEQYF
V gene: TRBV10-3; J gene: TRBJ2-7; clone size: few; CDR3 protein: CASTVGPSSYEQYF
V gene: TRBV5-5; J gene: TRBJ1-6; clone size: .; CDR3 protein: CASSLERAGRSPLHF
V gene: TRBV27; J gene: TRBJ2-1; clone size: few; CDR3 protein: CASSFGTGGKVEQFF
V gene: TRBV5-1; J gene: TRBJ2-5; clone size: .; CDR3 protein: CASSPGTPETQYF
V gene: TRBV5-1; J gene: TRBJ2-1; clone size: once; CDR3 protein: CASTNLTGLGLNEQFF
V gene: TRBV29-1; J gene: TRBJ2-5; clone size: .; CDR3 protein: CSGDRGGETQYF
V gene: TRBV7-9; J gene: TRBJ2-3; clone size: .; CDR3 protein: CASSLGWQGADTQYF
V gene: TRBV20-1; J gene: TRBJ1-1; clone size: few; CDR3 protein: CSARKFGSGNEAFF
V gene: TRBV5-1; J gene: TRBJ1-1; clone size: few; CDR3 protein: CASSRDISEAFF
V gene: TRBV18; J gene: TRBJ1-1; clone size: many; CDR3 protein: CASSPGGAEAFF
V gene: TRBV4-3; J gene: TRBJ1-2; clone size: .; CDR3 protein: CASSQDSGVLNYGYTF
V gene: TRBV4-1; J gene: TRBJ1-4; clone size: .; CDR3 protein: CASSRAGVGTNEKLFF
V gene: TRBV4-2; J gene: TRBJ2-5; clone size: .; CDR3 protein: CASSPLVAGYQETQYF
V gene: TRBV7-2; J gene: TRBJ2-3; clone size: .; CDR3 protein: CASSPELAGTTDTQYF
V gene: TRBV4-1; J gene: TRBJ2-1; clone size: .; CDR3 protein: CASSHSSGGYNEQFF
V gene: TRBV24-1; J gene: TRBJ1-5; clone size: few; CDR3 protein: CATSGGPRNQPQHF
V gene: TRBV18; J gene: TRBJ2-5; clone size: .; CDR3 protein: CASSPRASGGEETQYF
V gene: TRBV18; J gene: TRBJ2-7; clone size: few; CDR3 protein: CASSQSRDSLVGEQYF
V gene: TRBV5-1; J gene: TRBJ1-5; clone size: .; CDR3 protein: CASSLEGPGAAQHF